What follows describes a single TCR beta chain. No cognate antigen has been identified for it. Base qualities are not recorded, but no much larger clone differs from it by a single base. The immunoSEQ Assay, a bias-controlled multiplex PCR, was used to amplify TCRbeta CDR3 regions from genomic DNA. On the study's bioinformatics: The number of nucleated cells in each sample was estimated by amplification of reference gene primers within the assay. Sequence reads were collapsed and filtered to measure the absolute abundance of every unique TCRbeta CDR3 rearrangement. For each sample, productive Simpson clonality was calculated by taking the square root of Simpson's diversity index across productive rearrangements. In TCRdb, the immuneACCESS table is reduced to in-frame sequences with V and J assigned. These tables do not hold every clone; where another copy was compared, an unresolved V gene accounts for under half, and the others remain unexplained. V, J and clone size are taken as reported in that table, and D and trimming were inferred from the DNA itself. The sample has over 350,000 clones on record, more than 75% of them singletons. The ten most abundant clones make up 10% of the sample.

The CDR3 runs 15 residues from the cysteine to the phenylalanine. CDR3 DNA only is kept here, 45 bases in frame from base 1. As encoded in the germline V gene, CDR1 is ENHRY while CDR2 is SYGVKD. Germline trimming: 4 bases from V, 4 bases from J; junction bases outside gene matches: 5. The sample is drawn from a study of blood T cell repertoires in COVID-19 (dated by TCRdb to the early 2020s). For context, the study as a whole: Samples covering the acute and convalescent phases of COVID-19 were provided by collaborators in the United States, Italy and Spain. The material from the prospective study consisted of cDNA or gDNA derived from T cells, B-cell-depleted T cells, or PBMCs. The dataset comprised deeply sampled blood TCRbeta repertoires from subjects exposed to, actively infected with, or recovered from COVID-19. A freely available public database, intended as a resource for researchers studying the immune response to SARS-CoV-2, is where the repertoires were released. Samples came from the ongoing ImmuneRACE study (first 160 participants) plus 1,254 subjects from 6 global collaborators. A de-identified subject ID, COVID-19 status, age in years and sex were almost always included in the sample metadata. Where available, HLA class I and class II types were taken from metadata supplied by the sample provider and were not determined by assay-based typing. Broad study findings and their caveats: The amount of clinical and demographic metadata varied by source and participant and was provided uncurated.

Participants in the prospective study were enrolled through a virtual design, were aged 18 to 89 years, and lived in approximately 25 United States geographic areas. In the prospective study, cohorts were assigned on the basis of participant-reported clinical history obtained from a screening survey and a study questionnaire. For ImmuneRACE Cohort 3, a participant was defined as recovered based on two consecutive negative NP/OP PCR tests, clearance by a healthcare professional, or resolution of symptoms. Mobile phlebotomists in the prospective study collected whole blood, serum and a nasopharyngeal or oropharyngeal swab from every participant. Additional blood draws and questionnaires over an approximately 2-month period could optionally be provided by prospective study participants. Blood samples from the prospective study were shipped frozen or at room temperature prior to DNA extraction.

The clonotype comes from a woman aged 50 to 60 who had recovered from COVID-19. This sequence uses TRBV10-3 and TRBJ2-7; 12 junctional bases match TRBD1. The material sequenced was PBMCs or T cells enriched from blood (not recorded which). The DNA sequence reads TGTGCCATCAGTGCGTCGGGACAGGGGGCTTACGAGCAGTACTTC. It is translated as CAISASGQGAYEQYF.